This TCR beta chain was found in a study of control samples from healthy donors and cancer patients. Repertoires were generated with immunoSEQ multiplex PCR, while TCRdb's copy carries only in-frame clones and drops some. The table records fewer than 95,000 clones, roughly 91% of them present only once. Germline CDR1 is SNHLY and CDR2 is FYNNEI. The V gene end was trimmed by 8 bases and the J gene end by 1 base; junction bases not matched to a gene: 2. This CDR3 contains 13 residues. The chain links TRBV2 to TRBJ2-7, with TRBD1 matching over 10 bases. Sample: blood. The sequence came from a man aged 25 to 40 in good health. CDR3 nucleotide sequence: TGTGCCAGCGGGGGACAGGGGTCCTACGAGCAGTACTTC. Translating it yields CASGGQGSYEQYF.